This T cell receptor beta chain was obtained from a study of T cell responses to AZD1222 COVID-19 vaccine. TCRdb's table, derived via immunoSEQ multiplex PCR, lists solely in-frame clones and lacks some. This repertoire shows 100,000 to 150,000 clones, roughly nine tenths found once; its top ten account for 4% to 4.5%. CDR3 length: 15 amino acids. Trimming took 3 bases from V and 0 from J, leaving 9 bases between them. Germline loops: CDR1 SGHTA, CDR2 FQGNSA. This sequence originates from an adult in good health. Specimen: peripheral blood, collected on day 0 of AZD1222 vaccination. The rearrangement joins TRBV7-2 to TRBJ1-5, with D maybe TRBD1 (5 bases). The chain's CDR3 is CASSFDSSSNQPQHF. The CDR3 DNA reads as TGTGCCAGCAGCTTCGACAGCTCTAGCAATCAGCCCCAGCATTTT.